This T cell receptor beta chain emerged from a study of cytomegalovirus exposure and HLA in healthy donors. The CDR3 contains 16 residues. Germline values: CDR1 SGHRS, CDR2 YFSETQ. V lost 0 bases and J lost 0; bases outside the gene matches: 4. Some clones are missing from TCRdb's copy, which holds only in-frame ones; the method was immunoSEQ multiplex PCR. The sample lists 150,000 or so clones; approximately 86% were seen once. The chain uses TRBV5-1 and TRBJ2-3; 7 nucleotides align to TRBD1. This TCR was recovered from a man between 18 and 29 years old in good health and CMV-seropositive. Sequenced: PBMCs. The CDR3 spells CASSLGSTGSTDTQYF. DNA for the CDR3: TGCGCCAGCAGCTTGGGTTCGACAGGGAGCACAGATACGCAGTATTTT. The whole variable domain, remainder taken from reference TRBV5-1 and TRBJ2-3, is KAGVTQTPRYLIKTRGQQVTLSCSPISGHRSVSWYQQTPGQGLQFLFEYFSETQRNKGNFPGRFSGRQFSNSRSEMNVSTLELGDSALYLCASSLGSTGSTDTQYFGPGTRLTVL.